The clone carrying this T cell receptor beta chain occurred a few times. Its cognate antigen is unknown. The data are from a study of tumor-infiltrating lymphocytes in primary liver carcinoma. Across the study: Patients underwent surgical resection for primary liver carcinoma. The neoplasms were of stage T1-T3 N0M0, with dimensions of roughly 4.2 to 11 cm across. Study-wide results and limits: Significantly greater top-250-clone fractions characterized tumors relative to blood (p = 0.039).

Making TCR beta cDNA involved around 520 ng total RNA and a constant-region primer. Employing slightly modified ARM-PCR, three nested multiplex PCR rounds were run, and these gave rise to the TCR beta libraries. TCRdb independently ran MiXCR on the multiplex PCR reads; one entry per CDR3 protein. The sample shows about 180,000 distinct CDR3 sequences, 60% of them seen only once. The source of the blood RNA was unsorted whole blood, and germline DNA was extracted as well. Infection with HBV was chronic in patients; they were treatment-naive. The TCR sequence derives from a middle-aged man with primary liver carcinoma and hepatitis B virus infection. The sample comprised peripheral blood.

The CDR3 loop reads CASSESSGGNTEAFF. For the CDR3, the DNA is TGCGCCAGCAGTGAGTCGAGCGGGGGAAACACTGAAGCTTTCTTT. This chain uses TRBV10-2 with TRBJ1-1; D is perhaps TRBD1 (5 bases). Trimming took off 0 bases at V and 2 bases at J, with 10 bases between the two ends. CDR1 is WSHSY and CDR2 is SAAADI in the germline V gene. The CDR3 sequence is 15 residues long.